The T cell receptor beta chain described here comes from a study of blood T cell repertoires in COVID-19 (dated by TCRdb to about 2020). Some background on the complete study: The collaborator samples originated in the United States, Italy and Spain and spanned the acute and convalescent phases of COVID-19. A freely available public database, intended as a resource for researchers studying the immune response to SARS-CoV-2, is where the repertoires were released. The dataset comprised deeply sampled blood TCRbeta repertoires from subjects exposed to, actively infected with, or recovered from COVID-19. The prospective study material was composed of cDNA or gDNA derived from T cells, B-cell-depleted T cells, or PBMCs. Samples came from the ongoing ImmuneRACE study (first 160 participants) plus 1,254 subjects from 6 global collaborators. Sample metadata almost always included a de-identified subject ID, COVID-19 status, age in years and sex. Where HLA class I and class II types were available, the types were taken from metadata supplied by the sample provider, not from assay-based typing.

The immunoSEQ Assay, a bias-controlled multiplex PCR, was used to amplify TCRbeta CDR3 regions from genomic DNA. Under the source paper's analysis protocol: The number of nucleated cells in each sample was estimated from the amplification of reference gene primers within the assay. To quantify the absolute abundance of each unique TCRbeta CDR3 rearrangement, sequence reads were collapsed and filtered. For each sample, productive Simpson clonality was calculated as the square root of Simpson's diversity index over productive rearrangements. TCRdb carries this immuneACCESS record with in-frame sequences only. Its versions omit some clonotypes, under half of them owing to an unresolved V gene in the studies checked, with the rest unexplained. V and J calls and clone size are those listed in that table; D and trimming were worked out from the DNA. The sample has about 150,000 clones on record, around 83% of them singletons. Of the sample, 3% to 3.5% is held by the ten largest clones.

The germline V gene encodes CDR1 MNHEY and CDR2 SVGAGI. The cysteine opens and the phenylalanine closes a CDR3 of 15 amino acids. CDR3 DNA only is kept here, 45 bases in frame from base 1. At the junction V is shortened by 4 bases and J by 3 bases; bases outside the gene matches: 1. In regard to this clone: This receptor's antigen is unknown. Base quality data are lacking; no much larger clone is found one base away. Other DNA sequences in the sample encode the same CDR3.

Each collaborating institution followed its own protocols to collect whole blood in K2EDTA tubes. For TCRbeta analysis, collaborators shipped samples as frozen whole blood, isolated PBMCs, or DNA extracted from either of those sample types. Findings and caveats that apply to the study as a whole: How much clinical and demographic metadata was included differed by source and by participant, and the metadata was provided uncurated.

Material for sequencing was peripheral blood. Rearrangement joined TRBV6-5 to TRBJ2-7, with 15 bases aligning to TRBD2. The clonotype originates from a woman of 80 years or more with acute or convalescent COVID-19. The CDR3 in this case is CASSSGLAGGYEQYF. The bases are TGTGCCAGCAGTTCGGGACTAGCGGGGGGCTACGAGCAGTACTTC.